What follows are 22 T cell receptor beta chains derived from one specimen sequenced in a study of a mutant IDH1 vaccine in newly diagnosed glioma. Described time point: week 11, during vaccination. Each dose delivered 300 ug of mutant IDH1 20-mer peptide subcutaneously with imiquimod. Clones were read by immunoSEQ multiplex PCR, and TCRdb kept only the in-frame ones, dropping some. This table holds roughly 48,000 clones, 91% found once. Antigens of these TCRs are unknown. Sequences were derived from PBMCs, sampled from a glioma patient whose treatment included an IDH1 peptide vaccine. These TCRs come from a middle-aged man with glioma.

The rearrangement links TRBV18 to TRBJ1-1; no reliable D call. V was shortened by 1 base and J by 3 bases, with 9 bases between the two germline ends. The CDR3 consists of 14 residues. Germline lookup yields CDR1 KGHSH and CDR2 LQKENI. DNA of the CDR3: TGTGCCAGCTCACCACAGGGCTCAGACACTGAAGCTTTCTTT. Residues: CASSPQGSDTEAFF.

The chain is built from TRBV28 and TRBJ1-2, with D possibly being TRBD1 (5 bases). Per germline, CDR1 MDHEN and CDR2 SYDVKM. The CDR3 is 13 residues long. Deletions cut 3 bases from V and 7 bases from J, with 12 bases between. CDR3 sequence: CASSLWGFGGYTF. In nucleotides, the CDR3 is TGTGCCAGCAGTTTGTGGGGGTTTGGTGGCTACACCTTC.

V and J are TRBV5-4 and TRBJ2-5; D is uncertain. The DNA end favors TRBJ2-7, so the J call may be wrong. The CDR3 is made up of 13 amino acids. Looked up from germline, CDR1 is SGHNT and CDR2 is YYREEE (reference sequence). As DNA, the CDR3 is TGTGCCAGCAGCACCAACACAGATTACGAGCAGTACTTC. This sequence encodes CASSTNTDYEQYF.

V usage is TRBV7-9 and J usage is TRBJ2-2; the D gene is possibly TRBD2 (6 bases). Germline CDR1 reads SEHNR; CDR2 reads FQNEAQ (reference sequence). The CDR3 has 15 residues. Trimming took 7 bases from V and 3 from J, leaving 15 bases between them. CDR3: CASIEGGMHTGELFF. CDR3 nucleotides: TGTGCCAGCATTGAGGGCGGGATGCACACCGGGGAGCTGTTTTTT.

The chain employs TRBV5-1 and TRBJ2-5; D is unclear. The germline V gene encodes CDR1 SGHRS and CDR2 YFSETQ. The CDR3 totals 14 residues. V shed 0 bases and J shed 4 bases, with 10 bases lying between them. CDR3: CASSLGNPAETQYF. In nucleotides, the CDR3 is TGCGCCAGCAGCTTGGGAAATCCGGCAGAGACCCAGTACTTC.

This clone was detected only a few times. V gene TRBV10-2 combines with J gene TRBJ2-4; the match to TRBD1 covers 7 bases. Germline loops: CDR1 WSHSY, CDR2 SAAADI. The CDR3 spans 18 residues. Trimming cost V 6 bases and J 3 bases; bases outside gene matches: 17. CDR3 in DNA: TGCGCCAGCAGGGCACAGGGGATAGTGGGGATAGGCAAAAACATTCAGTACTTC. This codes for CASRAQGIVGIGKNIQYF.

The chain couples TRBV6-5 to TRBJ2-7, with D hard to call. Germline CDR1 MNHEY, CDR2 SVGAGI. V was pared by 0 bases and J by 5 bases, with 8 bases between. CDR3 length: 13 residues. CDR3 region: CASSYSALNEQYF. CDR3 in DNA: TGTGCCAGCAGTTACTCCGCATTGAACGAGCAGTACTTC.

This chain joins TRBV10-3 and TRBJ1-2, with TRBD1 as a possible D gene (5 bases). Deletions cut 0 bases from V and 6 bases from J, with 11 bases between. CDR1 and CDR2 (germline): ENHRY, SYGVKD. The CDR3 extends over 14 amino acids. The CDR3 DNA is TGTGCCATCAGTGAGTCGGTCAGGGTAGATGGCTACACCTTC. This sequence encodes CAISESVRVDGYTF.

The chain uses TRBV5-1 and TRBJ2-5; D is perhaps TRBD1 or TRBD2 (5 bases each). The germline V gene has CDR1 SGHRS and CDR2 YFSETQ. This CDR3 has 14 amino acids. The V end was cut by 4 bases, the J end by 2 bases, with 12 bases between. The CDR3 coding sequence is TGCGCCAGCAGCCCGGGGACGTCTCAAGAGACCCAGTACTTC. Translating gives CASSPGTSQETQYF.

V is TRBV29-1 and J is TRBJ1-2, with 9 bases fitting TRBD1. From germline, CDR1 is SQVTM and CDR2 ANQGSEA. V was clipped by 3 bases and J by 4 bases; unmatched bases: 6. This CDR3 is 14 amino acids long. In DNA form, the CDR3 reads TGCAGCGTTGACCCGGGACAGGGTGTCTATGGCTACACCTTC. It codes for CSVDPGQGVYGYTF.

The chain joins TRBV6-5 to TRBJ2-2; D is undetermined. Germline V gene sequence: CDR1 MNHEY, CDR2 SVGAGI. This CDR3 is 14 amino acids long. The V end was cut by 8 bases, the J end by 4 bases, with 14 bases between. This CDR3 is CASDAAVSTGELFF. The CDR3, as DNA: TGTGCCAGCGATGCGGCAGTCAGCACCGGGGAGCTGTTTTTT.

The V and J genes are TRBV7-9 and TRBJ2-7, with 11 bases aligning to TRBD1. The CDR3 length is 15 residues. The ends lost 4 bases at V and 4 bases at J; junction bases unmatched: 6. Germline loops: CDR1 SEHNR, CDR2 FQNEAQ (reference sequence). The CDR3 DNA reads TGTGCCAGCAGCTACGGACAGGGGGCGCAGTACGAGCAGTACTTC. It encodes CASSYGQGAQYEQYF.

V usage is TRBV5-4 and J usage is TRBJ1-1; the D gene is possibly TRBD1 (6 bases). V was shortened by 6 bases and J by 1 base, with 16 bases between the two germline ends. The length of the CDR3 is 15 residues. The germline V gene has CDR1 SGHNT and CDR2 YYREEE (reference sequence). CDR3 sequence reads: CASTSRGRGNTEAFF. The CDR3 DNA follows: TGTGCCAGCACCAGTCGTGGCAGGGGGAACACTGAAGCTTTCTTT.

This clone has just one count. V gene TRBV7-2 combines with J gene TRBJ1-2, with D possibly being TRBD1 (5 bases). There are 15 residues in the CDR3. Per germline, CDR1 SGHTA and CDR2 FQGNSA. V lost 1 base and J lost 7, with 16 bases in between. The CDR3, as DNA: TGTGCCAGCAGCTTAGGGGACCAGGGCCCCGTTGGCTACACCTTC. Its protein product is CASSLGDQGPVGYTF. The whole variable domain, remainder taken from reference TRBV7-2 and TRBJ1-2, is GAGVSQSPSNKVTEKGKDVELRCDPISGHTALYWYRQSLGQGLEFLIYFQGNSAPDKSGLPSDRFSAERTGGSVSTLTIQRTQQEDSAVYLCASSLGDQGPVGYTFGSGTRLTVV.

The V gene is TRBV7-9, the J gene TRBJ1-1; D possibly corresponds to TRBD1 (5 bases). The ends were cut back, 5 bases at V and 1 base at J, with 14 bases in the middle. The CDR3 sequence is 15 residues long. Germline V gene sequence: CDR1 SEHNR, CDR2 FQNEAQ (reference sequence). The CDR3 DNA reads TGTGCCAGCAGCCGGGGGGGTGGGACGAACACTGAAGCTTTCTTT. It is translated as CASSRGGGTNTEAFF.

The chain combines TRBV7-9 with TRBJ2-7; the match to TRBD1 covers 9 bases. The junction had 9 bases not matched to a gene; V was cut back by 5 bases and J by 4 bases. The CDR3 has 15 amino acids. Germline values: CDR1 SEHNR, CDR2 FQNEAQ (reference sequence). The CDR3, as DNA: TGTGCCAGCAGCGGATCCGGGACAGGGCCATACGAGCAGTACTTC. The encoded protein is CASSGSGTGPYEQYF.

Here the CDR3 DNA reads TGTGCCAGCAGTGAAGCGCTCCTCCCGGAGACAGATACGCAGTATTTT. It translates to CASSEALLPETDTQYF. The chain links TRBV2 to TRBJ2-3; D not certain. Trimming cost V 0 bases and J 3 bases, with 13 bases left between them. Per the germline V gene, CDR1 is SNHLY and CDR2 is FYNNEI. The CDR3 has 16 amino acids.

The chain employs TRBV6-1 and TRBJ2-3; TRBD2 aligns across 11 bases. After removal of 9 bases from V and 5 bases from J, the junction contained 7 bases not matched to a gene. Germline CDR1 and CDR2: MNHNS and SASEGT. The CDR3 has 14 residues. The CDR3, as DNA: TGTGCCAGTGGGGGGCTAGCGGGAGGAGATACGCAGTATTTT. It translates to CASGGLAGGDTQYF.

V is TRBV9 and J is TRBJ2-2; D is unresolved. This CDR3 is 14 amino acids long. V was shortened by 0 bases and J by 7 bases, with 10 bases between the two germline ends. Germline CDR1 and CDR2: SGDLS and YYNGEE. CDR3 sequence reads: CASSVAEGRGELFF. Written as DNA, the CDR3 is TGTGCCAGCAGCGTAGCTGAAGGGCGCGGGGAGCTGTTTTTT.

The chain recombines TRBV9 with TRBJ2-1; 10 bases agree with TRBD2. The CDR3 consists of 16 residues. V lost 0 bases, J lost 2 bases, and 2 bases stayed unmatched. Germline V gives CDR1 SGDLS, CDR2 YYNGEE. The CDR3 protein is CASSVDGTSAYNEQFF. CDR3 sequence (DNA): TGTGCCAGCAGCGTAGATGGGACTAGCGCCTACAATGAGCAGTTCTTC.

The rearrangement uses TRBV7-8 and TRBJ2-2; TRBD2 agrees at 11 bases. This CDR3 comprises 18 residues. V shed 2 bases, J shed 5 bases, and the junction held 10 bases outside the gene matches. Germline CDR1 and CDR2: SGHVS and FQNEAQ. In DNA, the CDR3 is TGTGCCAGCAGCTTAACCCCTGTACTAGCGGGAGATACCGGGGAGCTGTTTTTT. It codes for CASSLTPVLAGDTGELFF.

CDR3 coding DNA: TGTGCCAGCAGCTCCCCCCCTCCGAATTACGAGCAGTACTTC. Protein: CASSSPPPNYEQYF. The chain joins TRBV28 to TRBJ2-7, with unresolved D. The CDR3 runs 14 residues. V was trimmed by 6 bases and J by 4 bases, leaving 16 bases between them. The germline CDR1 and CDR2 sequences are MDHEN and SYDVKM.